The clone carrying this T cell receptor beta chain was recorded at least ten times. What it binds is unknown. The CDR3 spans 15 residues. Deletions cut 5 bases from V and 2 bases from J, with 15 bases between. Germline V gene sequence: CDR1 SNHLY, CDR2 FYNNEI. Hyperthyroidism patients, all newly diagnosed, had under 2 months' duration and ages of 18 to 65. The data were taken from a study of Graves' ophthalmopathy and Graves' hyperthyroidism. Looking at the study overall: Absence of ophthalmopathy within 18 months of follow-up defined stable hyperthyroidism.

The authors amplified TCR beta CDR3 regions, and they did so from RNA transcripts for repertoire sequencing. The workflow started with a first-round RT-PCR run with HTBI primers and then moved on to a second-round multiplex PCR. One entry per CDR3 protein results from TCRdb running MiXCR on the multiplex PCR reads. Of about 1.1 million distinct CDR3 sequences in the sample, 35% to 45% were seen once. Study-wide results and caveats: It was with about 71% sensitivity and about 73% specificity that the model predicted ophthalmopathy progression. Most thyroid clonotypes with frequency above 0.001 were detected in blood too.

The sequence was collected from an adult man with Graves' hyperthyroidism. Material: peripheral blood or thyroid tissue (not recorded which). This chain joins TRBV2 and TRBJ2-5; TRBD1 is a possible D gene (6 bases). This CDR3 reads CASSQTRGEQETQYF. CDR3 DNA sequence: TGTGCCAGCAGTCAAACCAGGGGAGAACAAGAGACCCAGTACTTC.